A single sample is the source of the 16 T cell receptor beta chains below, sequenced in a study of T-cell memory formation after mild COVID-19. One entry per CDR3 protein, called by TCRdb with MiXCR from the 5' RACE reads. Among nearly 40,000 distinct CDR3 sequences, 5.5% to 7% were seen once, and the ten largest hold about 0.81%. The sequenced sample consisted of PBMCs or a T cell subset sorted from them (not recorded which). The origin of the receptors is an adult who had mild COVID-19 (a few samples of this study predate the infection). Cell type and time point are not known.

In this sample, this clonotype turned up many times. The chain uses TRBV4-2 and TRBJ2-5, with D hard to call. Deletions cut 1 base from V and 5 bases from J, with 14 bases between. Germline V gene sequence: CDR1 LGHNA, CDR2 YNFKEQ. The CDR3 runs 15 residues. CDR3 residues: CASSQVANQGETQYF. DNA for the CDR3: TGTGCCAGCAGCCAAGTAGCCAACCAAGGGGAGACCCAGTACTTC.

In its sample, this clonotype was seen a few times. The chain couples TRBV12-3 or TRBV12-4 to TRBJ1-6; 10 positions agree with TRBD1. The CDR3 sequence is 15 residues long. V trimming: 5 bases; J trimming: 8 bases; junction bases outside the gene matches: 6. In DNA form, the CDR3 reads TGTGCCAGCAGTCCGGACAGGGGGAATCATTCACCCCTCCACTTT. Its translation is CASSPDRGNHSPLHF.

This clonotype was found many times. The chain uses TRBV7-2 and TRBJ2-7; a possible D gene is TRBD2 (6 bases). V gave up 0 bases and J gave up 4 bases, with 13 bases separating them. Germline V CDR1 and CDR2: SGHTA, FQGNSA. This CDR3 has 15 residues. The CDR3 sequence: CASSLASSVGYEQYF. For the CDR3, the DNA is TGTGCCAGCAGCTTAGCTTCTAGCGTGGGATACGAGCAGTACTTC. Combining the CDR3 with reference TRBV7-2 and TRBJ2-7 gives the whole variable domain GAGVSQSPSNKVTEKGKDVELRCDPISGHTALYWYRQSLGQGLEFLIYFQGNSAPDKSGLPSDRFSAERTGGSVSTLTIQRTQQEDSAVYLCASSLASSVGYEQYFGPGTRLTVT.

J is TRBJ2-3 and V is TRBV3-1; D is unresolved. The CDR3 covers 14 residues. Looked up from germline, CDR1 is LGHDT and CDR2 is YNNKEL (reference sequence). The V end lost 2 bases, the J end lost 0 bases, and 6 bases lay between the germline ends. The CDR3 bases are TGTGCCAGCAGCCAAACAGCAAGCACAGATACGCAGTATTTT. It yields the protein CASSQTASTDTQYF.

Ten or more counts support this clonotype. The chain is built from TRBV14 and TRBJ1-1, with D perhaps TRBD1 (5 bases). This CDR3 comprises 14 residues. Trimming left V 4 bases short and J 1 base short, with 10 bases between. Germline CDR1 is SGHDN and CDR2 is FVKESK. CDR3: CASSRQHTNTEAFF. The CDR3 bases are TGTGCCAGCAGCCGACAGCACACGAACACTGAAGCTTTCTTT.

This clonotype came up a few times. The chain joins TRBV7-3 to TRBJ1-2; D possibly corresponds to TRBD1 (5 bases). The length of the CDR3 is 17 residues. The V end lost 4 bases, the J end lost 8 bases, and 26 bases lay between the germline ends. From germline, CDR1 is SGHTA and CDR2 FQGTGA. The chain's CDR3 is CASSSKPGWGPKRGYTF. The CDR3 DNA follows: TGTGCCAGCAGCTCAAAGCCCGGGTGGGGACCAAAGAGGGGCTACACCTTC.

This clonotype appeared a few times. The DNA for the CDR3 is TGTGCCAGCAGTGTCGAGGCAGGGGGTAACTACGAGCAGTACTTC. Its translation is CASSVEAGGNYEQYF. The chain uses TRBV6-4 and TRBJ2-7; 7 positions match TRBD1. V dropped 4 bases and J dropped 3; count of bases not matched to a gene: 9. The CDR3 contains 15 residues. Germline CDR1 is MRHNA and CDR2 is SNTAGT.

The chain combines TRBV11-2 with TRBJ1-4; 10 bases are shared with TRBD1. From germline, CDR1 is SGHAT and CDR2 FQNNGV. This CDR3 is 15 amino acids long. V shed 3 bases, J shed 13 bases, and the junction held 11 bases outside the gene matches. The DNA of the CDR3 is TGTGCCAGCAGCTTGACCTACCGGGACAGGGGTCGACTGTTTTTT. Translation: CASSLTYRDRGRLFF. The whole variable domain, remainder taken from reference TRBV11-2 and TRBJ1-4, is EAGVAQSPRYKIIEKRQSVAFWCNPISGHATLYWYQQILGQGPKLLIQFQNNGVVDDSQLPKDRFSAERLKGVDSTLKIQPAKLEDSAVYLCASSLTYRDRGRLFFGSGTQLSVL.

This clonotype was picked up a small number of times. The V call is TRBV11-1, the J call TRBJ2-7, with TRBD1 matching over 9 bases. Germline V gives CDR1 SGHAT, CDR2 FQDESV (reference sequence). Trimming removed 0 bases from V and 6 bases from J; junction bases left unmatched: 9. The CDR3 is 16 residues long. CDR3 in amino acids: CASSLAQPGQGPEQYF. The CDR3, as DNA: TGTGCCAGCAGCTTAGCCCAACCGGGACAGGGCCCCGAGCAGTACTTC. Based on the CDR3 plus reference TRBV11-1 and TRBJ2-7, the full variable domain is EAEVAQSPRYKITEKSQAVAFWCDPISGHATLYWYRQILGQGPELLVQFQDESVVDDSQLPKDRFSAERLKGVDSTLKIQPAELGDSAMYLCASSLAQPGQGPEQYFGPGTRLTVT.

This clonotype was seen at least ten times. The chain employs TRBV11-2 and TRBJ2-5; D is possibly TRBD1 (5 bases). Trimming left V 5 bases short and J 5 bases short, with 15 bases between. The CDR3 extends over 14 amino acids. Germline lookup yields CDR1 SGHAT and CDR2 FQNNGV. The CDR3 protein is CASSPQGLTETQYF. The CDR3 bases are TGTGCCAGCAGCCCGCAGGGTCTGACGGAGACCCAGTACTTC.

This clonotype occurred many times. The J gene is TRBJ2-1, the V gene TRBV7-6, with a weak D call TRBD1 (5 bases). The V gene lost 4 bases and the J gene lost 3 bases, with 7 bases spanning the gap. CDR1 is SGHVS and CDR2 is FNYEAQ in the germline V gene. The length of the CDR3 is 13 residues. As DNA, the CDR3 is TGTGCCAGCAGCTCAGACAGCTACAATGAGCAGTTCTTC. The encoded protein is CASSSDSYNEQFF.

Ten or more counts support this clonotype. The rearrangement links TRBV11-2 to TRBJ2-5, with D perhaps being TRBD1 or TRBD2 (6 bases each). This CDR3 is built from 15 residues. Trimming left V 1 base short and J 2 bases short, with 11 bases between. Per germline, CDR1 SGHAT and CDR2 FQNNGV. The chain's CDR3 is CASSLGGGLQETQYF. As DNA, the CDR3 is TGTGCCAGCAGCTTAGGAGGGGGACTGCAAGAGACCCAGTACTTC.

This clonotype was seen more than once but under ten times. The chain is built from TRBV7-2 and TRBJ1-1; unclear D gene. Trimming shortened V by 1 base and J by 5 bases, and 8 bases separated the two germline ends. The germline V gene encodes CDR1 SGHTA and CDR2 FQGNSA. This CDR3 is built from 13 residues. CDR3 bases: TGTGCCAGCAGCTTAGAGTGGGATACTGAAGCTTTCTTT. Residues: CASSLEWDTEAFF.

The chain employs TRBV18 and TRBJ2-1; TRBD2 matches at 7 bases. The CDR3 has 14 residues. Germline V gene data show CDR1 as KGHSH and CDR2 as LQKENI. Trimming removed 8 bases from V and 3 bases from J; junction bases left unmatched: 7. The CDR3 is CASERDVGYNEQFF. The CDR3 region has the DNA TGTGCCAGCGAGCGGGATGTAGGCTACAATGAGCAGTTCTTC.

The V gene is TRBV2, the J gene TRBJ2-5; D is possibly TRBD2 (5 bases). This CDR3 spans 13 amino acids. Trimming left V 1 base short and J 7 bases short, with 10 bases between. CDR1 is SNHLY, CDR2 FYNNEI, per germline. The CDR3 DNA reads TGTGCCAGCAGTGAAGAGGGCCGGGGGACCCAGTACTTC. Amino acid sequence: CASSEEGRGTQYF.

The sample holds a few counts of this clonotype. The chain uses TRBV7-2 and TRBJ2-4, with 7 nucleotides matching TRBD2. CDR1 SGHTA and CDR2 FQGNSA come from the germline V gene. V lost 3 bases, J lost 9 bases, and 2 bases stayed unmatched. This CDR3 comprises 12 residues. The CDR3 protein is CASSFPGGIQYF. In DNA, the CDR3 is TGTGCCAGCAGCTTTCCGGGGGGCATTCAGTACTTC.